This record covers a single TCR beta chain. The data belong to a study of T cell responses to AZD1222 COVID-19 vaccine. Here immunoSEQ multiplex PCR was the method, and the copy in TCRdb shows in-frame clones only, minus some. The data show about 99,000 clones, approximately 90% seen once. The sequence came from an adult who received the AZD1222 COVID-19 vaccine. The specimen comprised peripheral blood, sampled 28 days after the second AZD1222 dose.

In DNA form, the CDR3 reads TGTGCCAGTAGTATGTCGTCCAGGGCCTATGGCTACACCTTC. As protein: CASSMSSRAYGYTF. This rearrangement joins TRBV19 to TRBJ1-2; weak D call: TRBD1 (5 bases). The germline V and J ends were trimmed by 3 bases and 4 bases, with 12 bases remaining between them. There are 14 residues in the CDR3. CDR1 is LNHDA and CDR2 is SQIVND in the germline V gene (reference sequence).